This TCR beta chain was obtained from a study of early T cells in non-severe SARS-CoV-2 infection. CDR1 is SGHTS, CDR2 YDEGEE, per germline. Trimming took 4 bases from V and 6 from J; bases not matched to a gene: 18. This CDR3 spans 18 amino acids. TCRdb independently ran MiXCR on the 5' RACE reads; one entry per CDR3 protein. Among tens of thousands of distinct CDR3 sequences listed, 7.5% to 9.5% were seen once. The source is an adult who was a healthcare worker with PCR-confirmed SARS-CoV-2 infection or an uninfected control (not recorded which). The chain uses TRBV5-8 and TRBJ1-5; TRBD1 matches 8 bases. The sequencing here drew on whole blood, taken at baseline. CDR3 in DNA: TGTGCCAGCAGCACACACCCAGGGGGCATGGGGGCAACTCAGCCCCAGCATTTT. As protein: CASSTHPGGMGATQPQHF.